This T cell receptor beta chain was retrieved from a study of blood T cell repertoires in COVID-19. Background on the study: T cells, B-cell-depleted T cells, or PBMCs supplied cDNA or gDNA.

Methods used by the authors: By means of reference gene primer amplification, nucleated cell counts were estimated. TCRdb's table, derived via immunoSEQ multiplex PCR, lists solely in-frame clones and lacks some. The V and J calls and the clone size are those of that table, but D and trimming were determined from the DNA. The table records 100,000 or so clones, 80% to 90% of them present only once. The CDR3 has 16 amino acids. Germline V gene sequence: CDR1 SGHNT, CDR2 YENEEA. With 1 base clipped from V and 5 bases from J, the junction kept 10 bases outside the gene matches. The rearrangement uses TRBV11-3 and TRBJ1-1; TRBD1 matches at 7 bases. This receptor was taken from a human donor in a cohort sampled during active COVID-19. Sequencing used peripheral blood. CDR3 protein: CASSLAGSGGATEAFF. The CDR3 nucleotides are TGTGCCAGCAGCTTAGCAGGCTCAGGGGGAGCTACTGAAGCTTTCTTT.